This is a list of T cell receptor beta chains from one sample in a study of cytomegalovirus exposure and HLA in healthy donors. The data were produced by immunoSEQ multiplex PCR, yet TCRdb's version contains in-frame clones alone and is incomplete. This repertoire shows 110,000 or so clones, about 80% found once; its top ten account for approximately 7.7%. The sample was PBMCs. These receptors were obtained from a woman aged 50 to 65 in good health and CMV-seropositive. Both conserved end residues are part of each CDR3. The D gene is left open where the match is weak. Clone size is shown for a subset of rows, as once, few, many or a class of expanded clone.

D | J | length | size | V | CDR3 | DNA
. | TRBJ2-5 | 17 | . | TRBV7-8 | CASSSDGTHSGFLTQYF | TGTGCCAGCAGCTCGGACGGCACACACAGCGGGTTCTTGACCCAGTACTTC
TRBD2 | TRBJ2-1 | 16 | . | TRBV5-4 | CASSGSLAGGPYEQFF | TGTGCCAGCAGCGGGTCGCTAGCGGGGGGGCCATATGAGCAGTTCTTC
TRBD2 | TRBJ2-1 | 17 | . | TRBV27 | CASSLLSSGGVYNEQFF | TGTGCCAGCAGTTTATTATCAAGCGGGGGGGTTTACAATGAGCAGTTCTTC
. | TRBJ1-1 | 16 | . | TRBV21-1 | CASSKVETETNTEAFF | TGTGCCAGCAGCAAAGTGGAGACAGAGACTAACACTGAAGCTTTCTTT
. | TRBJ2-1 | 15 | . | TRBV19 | CASRESASSYNEQFF | TGTGCCAGTAGGGAGTCAGCGAGCTCCTACAATGAGCAGTTCTTC
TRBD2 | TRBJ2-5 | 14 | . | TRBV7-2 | CASSFGGSVETQYF | TGTGCCAGCAGCTTCGGCGGGAGCGTGGAGACCCAGTACTTC
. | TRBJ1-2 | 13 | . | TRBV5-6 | CASSSKGVPGYTF | TGTGCCAGCAGCTCAAAGGGGGTACCTGGCTACACCTTC
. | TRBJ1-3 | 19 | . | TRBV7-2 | CASSFIPNSRPTSGNTIYF | TGTGCCAGCAGCTTTATACCCAACAGCCGCCCAACCTCTGGAAACACCATATATTTT
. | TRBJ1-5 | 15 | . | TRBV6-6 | CASSYTAGDPQPQHF | TGTGCCAGCAGTTACACGGCGGGGGACCCTCAGCCCCAGCATTTT
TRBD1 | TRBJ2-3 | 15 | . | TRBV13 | CASSHRQGTTDTQYF | TGTGCCAGCAGCCATAGACAGGGAACCACAGATACGCAGTATTTT
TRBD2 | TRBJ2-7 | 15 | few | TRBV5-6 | CASSTTGLGNYEQYF | TGTGCCAGCAGCACTACGGGACTAGGAAACTACGAGCAGTACTTC
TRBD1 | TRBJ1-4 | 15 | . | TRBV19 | CASRTRDRQWEKLFF | TGTGCCAGTAGAACTAGGGACAGGCAGTGGGAAAAACTGTTTTTT
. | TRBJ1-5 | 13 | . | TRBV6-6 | CASGAFSNQPQHF | TGTGCCAGTGGGGCGTTTAGCAATCAGCCCCAGCATTTT
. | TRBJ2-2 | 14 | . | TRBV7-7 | CASSLGLNTGELFF | TGTGCTAGCAGCCTGGGACTTAACACCGGGGAGCTGTTTTTT
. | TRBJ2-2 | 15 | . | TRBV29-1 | CSVDSGWPSTGELFF | TGCAGCGTTGATTCGGGGTGGCCGAGCACCGGGGAGCTGTTTTTT
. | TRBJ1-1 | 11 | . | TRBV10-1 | CASLKESYAFF | TGCGCCAGCCTGAAAGAAAGCTATGCTTTCTTT
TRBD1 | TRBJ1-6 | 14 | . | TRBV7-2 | CASSSRQGNSPLHF | TGTGCCAGCAGCAGTCGACAGGGTAATTCACCCCTCCACTTT
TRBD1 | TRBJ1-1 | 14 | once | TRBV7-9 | CASSSGQGETEAFF | TGTGCCAGCAGCTCGGGACAGGGAGAAACTGAAGCTTTCTTT
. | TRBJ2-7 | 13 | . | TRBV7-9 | CSSSLLQGYEQYF | TGTTCCAGCAGCTTACTACAGGGCTACGAGCAGTACTTC
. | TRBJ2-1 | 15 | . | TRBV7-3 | CASSLEAGRGNEQFF | TGTGCCAGCAGCTTAGAAGCGGGGAGGGGGAATGAGCAGTTCTTC
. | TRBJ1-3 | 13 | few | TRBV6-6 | CASSPGQGNTIYF | TGTGCCAGCAGTCCAGGGCAAGGAAACACCATATATTTT
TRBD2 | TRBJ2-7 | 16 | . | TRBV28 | CASSPWVGLAGYGQYF | TGTGCCAGCAGTCCCTGGGTGGGACTAGCGGGCTACGGGCAGTACTTC
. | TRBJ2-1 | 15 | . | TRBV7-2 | CASSSLRGSYNEQFF | TGTGCCAGCAGCTCGCTACGCGGCTCCTACAATGAGCAGTTCTTC
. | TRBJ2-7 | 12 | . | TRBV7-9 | CASSSSFREQYF | TGTGCCAGCAGCTCCAGTTTTCGAGAGCAGTACTTC
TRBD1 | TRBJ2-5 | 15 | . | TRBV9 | CASSVAGGPGETQYF | TGTGCCAGCAGCGTAGCAGGGGGCCCCGGAGAGACCCAGTACTTC
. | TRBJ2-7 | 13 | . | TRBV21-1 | CASSKAGGYEQYF | TGTGCCAGCAGCAAAGCGGGAGGGTACGAGCAGTACTTC
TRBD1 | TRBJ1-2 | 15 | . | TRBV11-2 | CASSLLRGSNYGYTF | TGTGCCAGCAGCTTGCTCAGGGGGTCGAACTATGGCTACACCTTC
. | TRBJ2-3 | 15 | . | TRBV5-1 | CASRATGRSTDTQYF | TGCGCCAGCAGGGCGACAGGCCGCAGCACAGATACGCAGTATTTT
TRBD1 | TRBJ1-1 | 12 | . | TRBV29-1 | CSVYGGGSEAFF | TGCAGCGTCTACGGAGGGGGCAGTGAAGCTTTCTTT
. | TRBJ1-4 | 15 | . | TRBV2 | CASSEAVRGSEKLFF | TGTGCCAGCAGTGAAGCGGTCAGGGGTAGTGAAAAACTGTTTTTT
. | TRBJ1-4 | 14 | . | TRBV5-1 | CASSFGGLNEKLFF | TGCGCCAGCAGCTTCGGCGGATTAAATGAAAAACTGTTTTTT
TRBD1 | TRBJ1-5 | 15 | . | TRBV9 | CASSARDRPNQPQHF | TGTGCCAGCAGCGCCCGGGACAGGCCCAATCAGCCCCAGCATTTT
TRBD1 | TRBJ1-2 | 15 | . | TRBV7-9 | CSSGDRGKGNYGYTF | TGTTCCAGCGGGGACAGGGGGAAGGGTAACTATGGCTACACCTTC
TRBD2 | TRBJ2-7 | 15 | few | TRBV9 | CASSFFDSGPYEQYF | TGTGCCAGCAGCTTTTTTGATAGCGGGCCCTACGAGCAGTACTTC